The clone carrying this T cell receptor (beta chain) was detected a few times. Its specificity is not known. This sample was taken from a study of T cell responses to AZD1222 COVID-19 vaccine. The CDR3 sequence is 15 residues long. Germline assignment: CDR1 MDHEN and CDR2 SYDVKM. The ends were cut back, 6 bases at V and 4 bases at J, with 18 bases in the middle. General observations from the study: CD4 TCRs linked to vaccination spanned spike, dominating at 160-218 and 743-854. Rises in breadth and depth of Spike-specific TCRs came after two AZD1222 doses. Close to half of all spike-specific TCRs reportedly target regions of the variants that are unmutated. Most donors were white British, females outnumbered males, and clonal diversity was possibly underestimated.

The protocol was immunoSEQ multiplex PCR, while the TCRdb copy is restricted to in-frame clones and leaves out a portion. The table records 100,000 to 150,000 clones, over 75% of them present only once. The TCR sequence derives from an adult in good health. V and J are TRBV28 and TRBJ1-2; the D is unclear. This material consisted of peripheral blood, taken on day 0 of AZD1222 vaccination. The CDR3 region has the DNA TGTGCCAGCAGACCTGGTTCAGGAGGACTCTATGGCTACACCTTC. It codes for CASRPGSGGLYGYTF.